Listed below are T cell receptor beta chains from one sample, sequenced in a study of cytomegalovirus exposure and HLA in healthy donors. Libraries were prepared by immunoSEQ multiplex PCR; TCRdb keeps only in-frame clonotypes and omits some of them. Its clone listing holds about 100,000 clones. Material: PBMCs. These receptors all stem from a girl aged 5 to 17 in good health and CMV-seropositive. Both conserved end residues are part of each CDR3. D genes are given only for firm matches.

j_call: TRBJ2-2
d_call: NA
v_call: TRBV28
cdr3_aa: CASSFLDTGELFF
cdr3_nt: TGTGCCAGCAGTTTCCTAGACACCGGGGAGCTGTTTTTT

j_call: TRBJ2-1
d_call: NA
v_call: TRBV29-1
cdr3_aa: CSVPPQGSLHNEQFF
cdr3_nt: TGCAGCGTCCCCCCTCAGGGGTCTCTTCACAATGAGCAGTTCTTC

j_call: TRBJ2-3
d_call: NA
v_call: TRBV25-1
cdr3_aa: CASTGTTDTQYF
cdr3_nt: TGTGCCAGCACCGGGACAACCGATACGCAGTATTTT

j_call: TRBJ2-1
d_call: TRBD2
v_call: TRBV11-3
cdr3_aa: CASSPWTSGINEQFF
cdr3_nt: TGTGCCAGCAGCCCGTGGACTAGCGGGATCAATGAGCAGTTCTTC

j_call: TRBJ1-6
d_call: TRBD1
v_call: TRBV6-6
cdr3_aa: CASSPSSGGVSPLHF
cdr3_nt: TGTGCCAGCAGCCCGTCCTCAGGGGGCGTGTCACCCCTCCACTTT

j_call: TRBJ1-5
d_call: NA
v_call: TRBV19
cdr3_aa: CASSYPYGMNQPQHF
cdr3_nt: TGTGCCAGTAGTTATCCCTACGGGATGAACCAGCCCCAGCATTTT

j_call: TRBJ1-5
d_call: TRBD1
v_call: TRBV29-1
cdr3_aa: CSVIGQGLDQPQHF
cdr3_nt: TGCAGCGTTATAGGACAGGGGCTAGATCAGCCCCAGCATTTT

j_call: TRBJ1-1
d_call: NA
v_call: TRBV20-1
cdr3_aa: CSALGATEAFF
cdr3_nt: TGCAGTGCTCTGGGAGCGACTGAAGCTTTCTTT

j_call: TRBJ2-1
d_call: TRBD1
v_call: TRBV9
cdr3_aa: CASSVGNRGEQFF
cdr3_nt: TGTGCCAGCAGCGTAGGTAACAGGGGTGAGCAGTTCTTC

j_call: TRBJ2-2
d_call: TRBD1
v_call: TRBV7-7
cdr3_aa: CASSLSTGGTGELFF
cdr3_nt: TGTGCCAGCAGCTTATCCACAGGGGGCACCGGGGAGCTGTTTTTT

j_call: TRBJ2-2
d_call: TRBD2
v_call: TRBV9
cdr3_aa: CASRGGLKEVNTGELFF
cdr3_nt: TGTGCCAGCAGGGGGGGGTTGAAAGAGGTAAACACCGGGGAGCTGTTTTTT

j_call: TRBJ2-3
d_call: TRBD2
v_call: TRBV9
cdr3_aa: CASSAIAGDTQYF
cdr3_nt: TGTGCCAGCAGCGCCATAGCGGGGGATACGCAGTATTTT

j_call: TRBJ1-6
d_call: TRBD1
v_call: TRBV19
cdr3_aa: CASSLSRGNSPLHF
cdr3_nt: TGTGCCAGTAGTCTTTCCAGGGGGAATTCACCCCTCCACTTT

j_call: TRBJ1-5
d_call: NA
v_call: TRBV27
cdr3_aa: CASSFSGGSQPQHF
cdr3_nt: TGTGCCAGCAGTTTTTCGGGGGGCAGTCAGCCCCAGCATTTT

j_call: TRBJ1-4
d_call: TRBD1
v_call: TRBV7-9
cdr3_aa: CASSPRTGSNEKLFF
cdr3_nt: TGTGCCAGCAGCCCGCGGACAGGGAGTAATGAAAAACTGTTTTTT

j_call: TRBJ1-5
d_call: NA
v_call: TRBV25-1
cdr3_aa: CASSEWSGSNQPQHF
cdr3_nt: TGTGCCAGCAGTGAATGGAGCGGTAGCAATCAGCCCCAGCATTTT

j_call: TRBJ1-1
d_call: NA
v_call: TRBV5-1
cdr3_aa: CASSPPTANTEAFF
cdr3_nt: TGCGCCAGCAGTCCCCCGACAGCGAACACTGAAGCTTTCTTT

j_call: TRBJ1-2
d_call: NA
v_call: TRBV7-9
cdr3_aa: CASSLSGKGYTF
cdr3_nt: TGTGCCAGCAGCTTGTCAGGGAAGGGCTACACCTTC

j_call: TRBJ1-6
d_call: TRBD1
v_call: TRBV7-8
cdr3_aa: CASSYGQGRESPLHF
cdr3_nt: TGTGCCAGCAGCTATGGACAGGGTCGTGAGTCACCCCTCCACTTT

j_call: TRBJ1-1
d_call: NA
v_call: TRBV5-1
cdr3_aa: CASSQQGNTEAFF
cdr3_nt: TGCGCCAGCAGCCAACAGGGGAACACTGAAGCTTTCTTT

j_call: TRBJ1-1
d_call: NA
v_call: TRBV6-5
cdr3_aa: CASSRRGDTEAFF
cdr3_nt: TGTGCCAGCAGTCGACGGGGTGACACTGAAGCTTTCTTT

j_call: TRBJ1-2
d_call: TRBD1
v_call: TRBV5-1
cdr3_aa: CASTSDREDYGYTF
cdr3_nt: TGCGCCAGCACTTCCGACAGGGAGGACTATGGCTACACCTTC

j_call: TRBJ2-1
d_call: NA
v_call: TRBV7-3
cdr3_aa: CASSTGSSYNEQFF
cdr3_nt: TGTGCCAGCAGCACGGGGAGCTCCTACAATGAGCAGTTCTTC

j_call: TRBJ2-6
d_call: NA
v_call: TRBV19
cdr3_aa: CASTPGASGVLTF
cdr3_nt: TGTGCCAGTACCCCAGGGGCGAGTGGCGTCCTGACTTTC

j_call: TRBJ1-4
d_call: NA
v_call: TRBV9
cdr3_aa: CASSVAGTNEKLFF
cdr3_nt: TGTGCCAGCAGCGTAGCAGGGACTAATGAAAAACTGTTTTTT

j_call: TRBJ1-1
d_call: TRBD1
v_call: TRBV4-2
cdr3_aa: CASSTGVGTGVNTEAFF
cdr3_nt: TGTGCCAGCAGCACAGGGGTGGGGACAGGGGTGAACACTGAAGCTTTCTTT

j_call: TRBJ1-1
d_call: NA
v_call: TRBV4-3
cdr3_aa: CASSQALGGTEAFF
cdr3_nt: TGCGCCAGCAGCCAAGCATTGGGGGGCACTGAAGCTTTCTTT

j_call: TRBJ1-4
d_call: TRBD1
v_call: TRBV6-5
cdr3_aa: CASSYSQGDEKLFF
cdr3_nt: TGTGCCAGCAGTTACTCGCAGGGGGACGAAAAACTGTTTTTT

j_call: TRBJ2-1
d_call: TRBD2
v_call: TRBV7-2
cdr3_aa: CASSPRDYPYNEQFF
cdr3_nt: TGTGCCAGCAGCCCCCGGGACTACCCCTACAATGAGCAGTTCTTC

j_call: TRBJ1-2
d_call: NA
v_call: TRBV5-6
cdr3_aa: CASSAGLGGGGYTF
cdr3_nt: TGTGCCAGCAGCGCCGGCCTGGGGGGAGGTGGCTACACCTTC

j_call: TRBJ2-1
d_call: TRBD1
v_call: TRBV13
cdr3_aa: CASSLYGTGNEQFF
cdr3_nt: TGTGCCAGCAGCTTATACGGGACAGGCAATGAGCAGTTCTTC

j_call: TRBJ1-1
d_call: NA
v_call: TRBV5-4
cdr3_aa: CASSLALMDTEAFF
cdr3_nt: TGTGCCAGCAGCTTGGCCCTAATGGACACTGAAGCTTTCTTT

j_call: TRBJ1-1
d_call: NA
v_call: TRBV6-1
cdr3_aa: CASSEAWGGWNTEAFF
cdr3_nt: TGTGCCAGCAGTGAAGCTTGGGGGGGCTGGAACACTGAAGCTTTCTTT

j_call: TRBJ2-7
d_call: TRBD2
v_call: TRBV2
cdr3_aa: CASSRTSVTYEQYF
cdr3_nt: TGTGCCAGCAGCAGGACTAGCGTCACCTACGAGCAGTACTTC

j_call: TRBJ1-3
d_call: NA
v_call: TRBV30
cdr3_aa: CAWSLSSGNTIYF
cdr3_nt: TGTGCCTGGAGTCTAAGCTCTGGAAACACCATATATTTT

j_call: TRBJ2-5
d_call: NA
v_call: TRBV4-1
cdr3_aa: CASSLPDFQETQYF
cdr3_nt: TGCGCCAGCAGCCTACCCGACTTCCAAGAGACCCAGTACTTC

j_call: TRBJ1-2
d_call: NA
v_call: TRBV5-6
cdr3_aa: CASSQGQPYGYTF
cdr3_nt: TGTGCCAGCAGCCAAGGACAGCCATATGGCTACACCTTC

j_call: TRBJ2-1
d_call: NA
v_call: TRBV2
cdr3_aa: CASREGTKEQFF
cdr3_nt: TGTGCCAGCAGGGAGGGGACCAAAGAACAGTTCTTC

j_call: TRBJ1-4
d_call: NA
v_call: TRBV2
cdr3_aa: CASRRTDSNNEKLFF
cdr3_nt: TGTGCCAGCAGGCGGACGGACAGTAATAATGAAAAACTGTTTTTT

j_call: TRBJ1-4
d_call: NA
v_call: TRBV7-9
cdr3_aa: CASSPYGGRNEKLFF
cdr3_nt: TGTGCCAGCAGCCCATACGGGGGGCGGAATGAAAAACTGTTTTTT

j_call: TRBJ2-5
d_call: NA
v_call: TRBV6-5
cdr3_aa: CASSRDRIQETQYF
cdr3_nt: TGTGCCAGCAGTCGTGACAGGATCCAAGAGACCCAGTACTTC

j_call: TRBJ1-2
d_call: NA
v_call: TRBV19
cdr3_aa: CASSTDIENYGYTF
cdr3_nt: TGTGCCAGTAGTACCGACATTGAGAACTATGGCTACACCTTC